The entry below gives a single TCR beta chain sequence along with its context. Its target is unknown. The source of the sample is a study of somatic mutations in cytotoxic T cells in rheumatoid arthritis. Study information: Among the T-cell populations stained with V beta antibodies, some were separated by flow sorting at nearly 100% purity, including V beta1+ cells whose TCRB was sequenced. The study's findings and limits: Clonality of CD8+ cells rose with age in rheumatoid arthritis patients but not healthy controls. With roughly 63 patients examined, fewer than 10 had a largest CD8+ clone exceeding 20% of CD8+ cells.

This CDR3 is 15 amino acids long. Germline V gene lookup returns CDR1 SEHNR and CDR2 FQNEAQ (reference sequence). V lost 5 bases and J lost 1, with 12 bases in between. Isolating CD4+ and CD8+ cells involved positive magnetic bead selection on an AutoMACS. Their purity was then checked by flow cytometry. Sequenced by immunoSEQ multiplex PCR; TCRdb stores in-frame clones only, minus some. This table has approximately 30,000 clones, more than 75% appearing once. The sample taken for sequencing was CD8+ T cells sorted from blood. The sequence derives from a man aged 45-60 years in good health. The chain links TRBV7-9 to TRBJ1-5, with D tentatively TRBD1 (6 bases). Here the CDR3 reads CASSPPGASNQPQHF. The CDR3 nucleotides are TGTGCCAGCAGCCCGCCGGGGGCGAGCAATCAGCCCCAGCATTTT.